This T cell receptor (beta chain) emerged from a study of T cell responses to AZD1222 COVID-19 vaccine. Study as a whole: Second-dose groups at about 4 or about 12 weeks were pooled. Study outcomes and limitations: White British ancestry dominated among donors, who included more females, and clonal diversity was possibly underestimated. Unmutated variant regions reportedly attract nearly half of all spike-specific TCRs.

The germline gives CDR1 MDHEN, CDR2 SYDVKM. CDR3 size: 15 residues. V was shortened by 3 bases and J by 0 bases, with 9 bases between the two germline ends. TCRdb's table, derived via immunoSEQ multiplex PCR, lists solely in-frame clones and lacks some. Among about 110,000 clones listed, around 84% were seen once. Regarding this clone: The antigen remains unidentified.

This sample comprised peripheral blood, obtained on day 0 of AZD1222 vaccination. The J gene is TRBJ1-3, the V gene TRBV28; the D is unclear. This TCR was sampled from an adult in good health. The chain's CDR3 is CASSLQESSGNTIYF. The CDR3, as DNA: TGTGCCAGCAGTTTGCAGGAGAGCTCTGGAAACACCATATATTTT.